This T cell receptor beta chain is drawn from a study of blood T cells in healthy people across ages. This clonotype showed up just a few times. Alongside a J-beta primer mix, a sample-barcoded 5' primer served in a second PCR lasting about 7 to 11 cycles. Via MiXCR, TCRdb re-called the 5' RACE reads, giving one row per CDR3 protein. The sample carries some 1,000,000 distinct CDR3 sequences, under 30% recorded once. These data also formed part of another study, on T cells of mothers and their children.

This TCR derives from a girl aged 2 to 9 in good health. The source material was blood.

The CDR3 DNA reads TGCAGCGGGCAGCATAACACAGATACGCAGTATTTT. Its protein is CSGQHNTDTQYF. The gene calls are TRBV29-1 and TRBJ2-3; D not resolved. CDR1 and CDR2 (germline): SQVTM, ANQGSEA. V lost 7 bases, J lost 2 bases, and 10 bases lay in between. CDR3 length equals 12 residues.